The 17 T cell receptor beta chains below come from one sample, sequenced in a study of metastatic and nonmetastatic thyroid tumors (dated by TCRdb to the early 2020s). Receptor amplification or capture employed PCR. Sequencing instrument: Illumina HiSeq 4000. TCRdb ran its own pipeline on the public reads, namely fastp trimming at Q25 and MiXCR clone calling, and kept in-frame beta chains. The table for this sample lists about 24,000 clones; 18% of them were counted only once. 2.5% to 3% of the sample lies in the top ten. None of the patients had been given any treatment before thyroid surgery. Sample: adjacent normal tissue. All receptors come from a male donor with papillary thyroid cancer or a benign thyroid nodule (not recorded which). Some clones in this sample may be carry-over from other donors' samples.

Only a few counts were recorded for this clone. The V call is TRBV19, the J call TRBJ1-1; D remains ambiguous. Germline assignment: CDR1 LNHDA and CDR2 SQIVND (reference sequence). This CDR3 contains 15 residues. Trimming stripped 6 bases from V and 3 bases from J, with 17 bases between. In nucleotides, the CDR3 is TGTGCCAGTAGCTTGGGCTTGGGCGTGGACACTGAAGCTTTCTTT. Its protein product is CASSLGLGVDTEAFF.

This clone was counted many times. CDR3 nucleotides: TGTGCCAGCAGCTCACCCTCCGAAGGGGGCCATGAGCAGTTCTTC. Its protein product is CASSSPSEGGHEQFF. The chain joins TRBV11-3 to TRBJ2-1; 7 bases line up with TRBD1. This CDR3 comprises 15 residues. In germline, CDR1 is SGHNT, CDR2 YENEEA. V shed 4 bases and J 8 bases; nucleotides not matched to a gene: 11. The entire variable domain, with the rest obtained from reference TRBV11-3 and TRBJ2-1, is as follows: EAGVVQSPRYKIIEKKQPVAFWCNPISGHNTLYWYLQNLGQGPELLIRYENEEAVDDSQLPKDRFSAERLKGVDSTLKIQPAELGDSAVYLCASSSPSEGGHEQFFGPGTRLTVL.

The rearrangement links TRBV7-8 to TRBJ2-5; D not certain. Germline V CDR1 and CDR2: SGHVS, FQNEAQ. The length of the CDR3 is 15 residues. Trimming shortened V by 3 bases and J by 4 bases, and 15 bases separated the two germline ends. DNA for the CDR3: TGTGCCAGCAGCTTTGGCAGGTCTAGAAGAGAGACCCAGTACTTC. Its translation: CASSFGRSRRETQYF.

This clone was counted at least ten times. The chain is built from TRBV10-3 and TRBJ1-4; D is uncertain. From germline, CDR1 is ENHRY and CDR2 SYGVKD. V was cut by 10 bases and J by 5 bases, with 8 bases left in between. CDR3 length equals 11 residues. In DNA form, the CDR3 reads TGTGCCACCAAGCAGAATGAAAAACTGTTTTTT. Amino acids: CATKQNEKLFF.

This clone was detected ten times or more. CDR3 protein: CASSPPGPRETQYF. For the CDR3, the DNA is TGTGCCAGCAGTCCACCGGGACCCCGGGAGACCCAGTACTTC. This chain connects TRBV12-3 or TRBV12-4 to TRBJ2-5; either TRBD1 or TRBD2 may fit D (5 bases each). The CDR3 consists of 14 residues. The V gene lost 5 bases and the J gene lost 5 bases, with 15 bases spanning the gap.

V and J are TRBV11-1 and TRBJ1-2, with 9 nucleotides matching TRBD1. Per germline, CDR1 SGHAT and CDR2 FQDESV (reference sequence). V gave up 0 bases and J gave up 0 bases; unmatched junction bases: 5. This CDR3 region has 17 residues. The CDR3 region has the DNA TGTGCCAGCAGCTTAGCAGGACAGGGGCCCGCTAACTATGGCTACACCTTC. This codes for CASSLAGQGPANYGYTF.

Remarks on this clone: Germline and junction disagree at one end, which may indicate a read error. The chain employs TRBV20-1 and TRBJ1-5; a weak D match, TRBD1 (6 bases). The CDR3 loop spans 15 amino acids. Germline V gene sequence: CDR1 DFQATT, CDR2 SNEGSKA (reference sequence). CDR3 loop: CNARDLGSPGQSQHF. The DNA for the CDR3 is TGCAATGCTAGAGATTTGGGCAGCCCTGGACAGTCCCAGCATTTT.

This clone was seen at least ten times. This chain connects TRBV5-4 to TRBJ2-1; the match to TRBD1 covers 10 bases. The CDR3 runs 17 residues. V gave up 1 base and J gave up 3 bases; unmatched junction bases: 7. Germline V gene sequence: CDR1 SGHNT, CDR2 YYREEE (reference sequence). For the CDR3, the DNA is TGTGCCAGCAGCTTGAGATTGACAGGGGGCATCTACAATGAGCAGTTCTTC. This gives the protein CASSLRLTGGIYNEQFF.

At least ten counts were recorded for this clone. This rearrangement joins TRBV18 to TRBJ2-2, with 9 bases fitting TRBD1. The CDR3 loop spans 16 amino acids. V dropped 5 bases and J dropped 0; count of bases not matched to a gene: 4. The germline CDR1 and CDR2 sequences are KGHSH and LQKENI. The CDR3 region is CASSSQGAANTGELFF. The CDR3 bases are TGTGCCAGCTCATCACAGGGGGCAGCGAACACCGGGGAGCTGTTTTTT.

By share, this clone ranks as medium-sized. This rearrangement joins TRBV2 to TRBJ2-5; D possibly matches TRBD1 or TRBD2 (5 bases each). Trimming stripped 5 bases from V and 3 bases from J, with 13 bases between. Germline assignment: CDR1 SNHLY and CDR2 FYNNEI. There are 14 residues in the CDR3. The CDR3 DNA is TGTGCCAGCAGTCCCCGGGGCAGGGAAGAGACCCAGTACTTC. As protein: CASSPRGREETQYF.

This clone was observed many times. The V gene is TRBV5-4, the J gene TRBJ1-2; TRBD1 matches 8 bases. CDR1 and CDR2 (germline): SGHNT, YYREEE (reference sequence). The V gene end was trimmed by 0 bases and the J gene end by 0 bases; junction bases not matched to a gene: 7. CDR3 length: 17 residues. CDR3 in DNA: TGTGCCAGCAGCTTGGCGACAGGGGTAGGAGCTAACTATGGCTACACCTTC. Protein: CASSLATGVGANYGYTF. Using reference TRBV5-4 and TRBJ1-2 for the parts outside the CDR3, the full variable domain is ETGVTQSPTHLIKTRGQQVTLRCSSQSGHNTVSWYQQALGQGPQFIFQYYREEENGRGNFPPRFSGLQFPNYSSELNVNALELDDSALYLCASSLATGVGANYGYTFGSGTRLTVV.

This clone was detected many times. A much larger clone sits a single nucleotide away, making a read error possible. Distinct nucleotide sequences in the sample also encode this CDR3. The chain combines TRBV9 with TRBJ2-2, with a possible D match to TRBD2 (6 bases). Germline CDR1 reads SGDLS; CDR2 reads YYNGEE. The CDR3 length is 14 residues. CDR3 sequence: CASNDLGGTGELFF. DNA of the CDR3: TGTGCCAGCAACGACTTGGGAGGCACCGGGGAGTTGTTTTTT.

This clone came up a few times. This chain joins TRBV28 and TRBJ2-7; D gene unclear. V gave up 6 bases and J gave up 5 bases, with 11 bases separating them. The CDR3 is made up of 12 amino acids. The germline V gene has CDR1 MDHEN and CDR2 SYDVKM. The DNA for the CDR3 is TGTGCCAGCAGGGGCCAGGTCCACGAGCAGTACTTC. Protein sequence: CASRGQVHEQYF. Complete variable domain (other parts from reference TRBV28 and TRBJ2-7): DVKVTQSSRYLVKRTGEKVFLECVQDMDHENMFWYRQDPGLGLRLIYFSYDVKMKEKGDIPEGYSVSREKKERFSLILESASTNQTSMYLCASRGQVHEQYFGPGTRLTVT.

This clone showed up many times. This chain links TRBV4-1 with TRBJ2-2, with TRBD2 identical over 8 bases. Looked up from germline, CDR1 is MGHRA and CDR2 is YSYEKL. The CDR3 is 16 amino acids. V lost 1 base and J lost 3; bases outside the gene matches: 4. The CDR3 nucleotides are TGCGCCAGCAGCCAAGGCCCTAGCGGGTACACCGGGGAGCTGTTTTTT. This encodes CASSQGPSGYTGELFF.

In its sample, this clone ranks as medium-sized. V gene TRBV30 combines with J gene TRBJ2-7; the D gene is possibly TRBD1 (6 bases). The ends were cut back, 3 bases at V and 5 bases at J, with 17 bases in the middle. This CDR3 is built from 14 residues. The germline V gene has CDR1 GTSNPN and CDR2 SVGIG (reference sequence). The CDR3 reads CAWSGRGGVNEQYV. CDR3 nucleotides: TGTGCCTGGAGCGGTCGAGGGGGAGTGAACGAGCAGTACGTC.

The chain employs TRBV9 and TRBJ2-1; 10 bases map to TRBD2. This CDR3 has 16 amino acids. Germline CDR1 and CDR2: SGDLS and YYNGEE. The J segment lost 7 bases and the V segment lost 6 bases, leaving 13 bases of the junction unmatched. The CDR3: CASTPGTSGNLNEQFF. The CDR3 bases are TGTGCCAGCACTCCCGGTACTAGCGGGAATCTGAATGAGCAGTTCTTC.

This clone was counted at least ten times. This chain links TRBV7-6 with TRBJ2-5, with 8 positions matching TRBD1. The CDR3 contains 14 residues. Germline values: CDR1 SGHVS, CDR2 FNYEAQ. J was trimmed by 4 bases and V by 4 bases; bases with no gene match: 5. Here the CDR3 reads CASSSTGVRETQYF. The CDR3 region has the DNA TGTGCCAGCAGCTCGACAGGGGTTCGAGAGACCCAGTACTTC. Drawing the rest from reference TRBV7-6 and TRBJ2-5, the complete variable domain is GAGVSQSPRYKVTKRGQDVALRCDPISGHVSLYWYRQALGQGPEFLTYFNYEAQQDKSGLPNDRFSAERPEGSISTLTIQRTEQRDSAMYRCASSSTGVRETQYFGPGTRLLVL.